Sequencing of this T cell receptor (beta chain) was carried out in a study of CD8 T cells in ankylosing spondylitis. General study points: Researchers reportedly found disease-linked clones significantly enriched in matched ankylosing spondylitis synovial fluid. Seemingly characteristic of ankylosing spondylitis blood was a TCR beta motif consisting of eight highly homologous variants.

At least ten counts were recorded for this clonotype. Its target is unknown. Quantitative 5'-RACE with molecular barcodes generated TCR beta libraries. TCRdb passed the 5' RACE reads through MiXCR, listing each CDR3 protein once. The table includes roughly 130,000 distinct CDR3 sequences, approximately 15% detected once. Specimen: blood, either unsorted or a sorted T cell fraction (not recorded which). The clonotype was recovered from a female donor with ankylosing spondylitis or in good health (not recorded which).

The CDR3 DNA reads TGCAGTGCCGAAGGACAGGGAGGAGCGAACACTGAAGCTTTCTTT. Its translation: CSAEGQGGANTEAFF. The rearrangement links TRBV20-1 to TRBJ1-1, with 8 positions matching TRBD1. CDR1 is DFQATT and CDR2 is SNEGSKA in the germline V gene (reference sequence). There are 15 residues in the CDR3. V lost 6 bases and J lost 1; bases outside the gene matches: 10.